These T cell receptor beta chains were read from a single sample in a study of tumor and adjacent non-tumor tissue in lung cancer. TCRdb redid the calling of the multiplex PCR reads with MiXCR, one entry per CDR3 protein. Of fewer than 75,000 distinct CDR3 sequences listed, more than 65% are singletons. Sequenced: distant non-tumor lung tissue. The receptors originated from a man aged 55 to 70 with non-small cell lung cancer. Each CDR3 is given with its conserved first and last residue. The D gene is left open where the match is weak. Some rows mark clone size as missing; the rest say once, few, many or name a class of expanded clone.

len,j_gene,v_gene,d_gene,abundance,CDR3aa,CDR3nt
16,TRBJ2-5,TRBV14,TRBD2,-,CVSSGWTSRRQETQYF,TGTGTCAGCAGCGGCTGGACTAGCAGGAGGCAAGAGACCCAGTACTTC
14,TRBJ1-1,TRBV28,-,once,CASRSGDSNTEAFF,TGTGCCAGCAGGTCAGGGGACTCGAACACTGAAGCTTTCTTT
15,TRBJ2-1,TRBV11-1,-,-,CASSSDTYSTYEQFF,TGTGCCAGCAGCTCCGACACATATAGCACCTATGAGCAGTTCTTC
16,TRBJ2-1,TRBV20-1,TRBD2,-,CSATSTLAETYNEQFF,TGCAGTGCTACCTCGACACTAGCGGAGACCTACAATGAGCAGTTCTTC
11,TRBJ2-7,TRBV28,-,-,CASRTGYEQYF,TGTGCCAGCAGGACTGGATACGAGCAGTACTTC
16,TRBJ2-6,TRBV6-1,TRBD1,-,CASSQGAFSGANVLTF,TGTGCCAGCAGTCAGGGGGCATTCTCCGGGGCCAACGTCCTGACTTTC
14,TRBJ2-7,TRBV7-8,-,-,CASSLAWTSYEQYF,TGTGCCAGTAGCTTAGCGTGGACCTCTTACGAGCAGTACTTC
13,TRBJ2-7,TRBV29-1,-,-,CSERGSEHYEQYF,TGCAGCGAACGGGGGTCAGAACACTACGAGCAGTATTTC
16,TRBJ2-1,TRBV4-1,TRBD2,-,CASSDLLAGEPGEQFF,TGCGCCAGCAGCGACTTACTAGCGGGAGAGCCGGGTGAACAGTTCTTC
13,TRBJ2-7,TRBV19,-,few,CASSGRQGDEQYF,TGTGCCAGTAGTGGACGTCAAGGAGACGAGCAGTACTTC
16,TRBJ2-5,TRBV5-1,-,-,CASSLGRAPSGETQYF,TGCGCCAGCAGCCTGGGTAGAGCCCCATCTGGAGAGACCCAGTACTTC
15,TRBJ2-3,TRBV5-5,-,-,CARSWWEERPDTQYF,TGTGCCAGGAGCTGGTGGGAAGAGCGGCCAGATACGCAGTATTTT
14,TRBJ1-3,TRBV6-6,-,-,CANRQVDSGNTIYF,TGTGCCAACAGACAAGTAGACTCTGGAAACACCATATATTTT
15,TRBJ1-6,TRBV5-6,-,-,CASSLRQGNVSPLHF,TGTGCCAGTAGCTTGAGGCAGGGGAATGTGTCACCCCTCCACTTT
14,TRBJ2-5,TRBV11-1,-,once,CASSKDTYLETQHF,TGTGCCAGCAGCAAGGACACGTACCTAGAGACCCAGCACTTC
13,TRBJ1-1,TRBV29-1,-,-,CSASAGADTDVFF,TGCAGCGCCTCGGCAGGGGCGGACACTGATGTTTTCTTT
14,TRBJ1-1,TRBV7-8,-,-,CASSLVIGDIEAFF,TGTGCCAGCAGCTTAGTCATAGGGGACATTGAAGCTTTCTTT
14,TRBJ2-7,TRBV12-3/TRBV12-4,-,once,CASSFIGSSYEQYF,TGTGCGAGCAGTTTTATTGGGAGCTCCTATGAGCAGTACTTC
15,TRBJ1-2,TRBV6-5,TRBD1,-,CSNSRQGENNYGYTF,TGTTCCAACAGTCGACAGGGTGAGAATAACTATGGCTACACCTTC
12,TRBJ2-3,TRBV29-1,-,-,CSIGFGSDTQYF,TGCAGCATAGGATTCGGCTCAGATACGCAGTATTTT
13,TRBJ2-1,TRBV5-4,TRBD2,-,CAGSLIAGNKQFF,TGTGCCGGCAGCTTGATAGCGGGCAATAAGCAGTTCTTC
12,TRBJ2-1,TRBV4-2,-,-,CASSQDPRGQFF,TGTGCAAGCAGCCAAGATCCTCGTGGGCAGTTCTTC
17,TRBJ2-2,TRBV6-1,TRBD2,-,CASQLATSEANTGELFF,TGTGCCAGCCAGTTGGCAACTAGCGAGGCGAACACCGGGGAGCTGTTTTTT
11,TRBJ1-2,TRBV5-1,-,-,CAGSRKKGYTF,TGCGCCGGCAGCCGGAAGAAGGGCTACACCTTC
13,TRBJ2-7,TRBV6-6,TRBD1,-,CASSQTGTYERYF,TGTGCCAGCAGCCAGACAGGGACCTACGAGCGGTACTTC
16,TRBJ2-7,TRBV20-1,TRBD2,once,CGPLAGGPVTSYEQYF,TGCGGTCCATTAGCGGGAGGGCCCGTAACATCCTACGAGCAGTATTTC
17,TRBJ1-1,TRBV19,TRBD1,-,CASGYRDRGRLETEAFF,TGTGCCAGTGGATACCGGGACAGGGGGCGTCTGGAAACTGAAGCTTTCTTT
16,TRBJ2-3,TRBV5-4,TRBD2,-,CVISPIEREQGDTQYF,TGTGTCATAAGCCCTATCGAGCGGGAGCAGGGAGATACGCAGTATTTT
18,TRBJ2-2,TRBV6-6,-,-,CASSYRMGTGLNTGELFF,TGTGCAAGCAGTTACCGGATGGGGACGGGGCTGAACACCGGGGAGCTGTTTTTT
14,TRBJ2-2,TRBV5-4,-,-,CASSIRPNTGELFF,TGTGCCAGCAGCATCAGACCAAACACCGGGGAGCTGTTTTTT
14,TRBJ2-3,TRBV11-3,-,-,CTSSSPGRDKTHYF,TGTACCAGCAGCTCACCGGGACGCGATAAAACGCACTATTTT
15,TRBJ2-4,TRBV5-1,-,many,CASSLDRAAKNIQYF,TGCGCCAGCAGCTTGGACAGGGCCGCCAAAAACATTCAGTACTTC
11,TRBJ2-4,TRBV20-1,-,-,CIGAPQNIQYF,TGCATCGGCGCCCCTCAAAACATTCAGTACTTC
17,TRBJ2-5,TRBV13,TRBD2,-,CASSSAGLAGAGETQYF,TGTGCCAGCAGCTCCGCCGGACTAGCAGGAGCTGGAGAGACCCAGTACTTC
15,TRBJ1-6,TRBV6-5,-,-,CASGYSMISNSPLHF,TGTGCCAGCGGTTACTCGATGATATCTAACTCACCTCTCCACTTT
12,TRBJ2-1,TRBV4-1,-,-,CASSQGYSKQFF,TGCGCCAGCAGCCAAGGGTACAGTAAGCAATTCTTC
11,TRBJ2-7,TRBV29-1,-,-,CSALERGELYF,TGTAGCGCTCTAGAACGCGGTGAGCTGTACTTC
16,TRBJ2-1,TRBV29-1,TRBD2,-,CSVRGLAGRTYNEQFF,TGCAGCGTCCGCGGCCTAGCGGGTCGCACCTACAATGAGCAGTTCTTC
13,TRBJ2-5,TRBV29-1,-,-,CSIAERYHETQYF,TGCAGCATTGCCGAGAGGTACCATGAGACCCAGTACTTC
16,TRBJ2-1,TRBV12-3/TRBV12-4,-,many,CASSRALLEGSNEQFF,TGTGCCAGCAGCCGGGCCCTTTTGGAGGGTAGTAATGAGCAGTTCTTC
15,TRBJ2-1,TRBV5-1,TRBD1,many,CASSLGGQVYHEQFF,TGCGCCAGCAGCTTGGGAGGACAGGTTTATCATGAGCAGTTCTTC
18,TRBJ1-1,TRBV4-2,TRBD1,-,CAGSLPDQGARGNTEAFF,TGTGCCGGCAGCCTCCCGGACCAGGGGGCTCGGGGGAACACTGAAGCTTTCTTT